This TCR beta chain was sequenced in a study of control samples from healthy donors and cancer patients. The CDR3 runs to 18 residues. The germline V gene has CDR1 SGHNT and CDR2 YENEEA. The V gene end was trimmed by 1 base and the J gene end by 6 bases; junction bases not matched to a gene: 8. Generated by immunoSEQ multiplex PCR, the TCRdb table keeps only in-frame clones and is missing some. The sample includes fewer than 200,000 clones, roughly 94% seen only once; the top ten take around 15%. The V and J genes are TRBV11-3 and TRBJ2-1; 14 bases fit TRBD2. Sequencing was performed on PBMCs. The clonotype was recovered from a man in his 60s with colorectal cancer. The CDR3 nucleotides read TGTGCCAGCAGCTTAGGCTTACCGGGACTAGCGGGGGCCAATGAGCAGTTCTTC. The encoded protein is CASSLGLPGLAGANEQFF.